A selection of T cell receptor beta chains follows, all from one sample in a study of blood T cell repertoires in COVID-19. Data came from immunoSEQ multiplex PCR; TCRdb stores just in-frame clones and leaves some out. The repertoire consists of about 190,000 clones, with approximately 91% occurring once and the leading ten covering less than 7.5%. The material sequenced was peripheral blood. These receptors were taken from a woman aged 40 to 50 who had recovered from COVID-19. Each CDR3 is given without its conserved first and last residue. Each record gives: V gene, CDR3 protein.

v_gene: TRBV6-5; CDR3aa: ASSYSGGLSTEAF
v_gene: TRBV7-2; CDR3aa: ASSSRTETYGYT
v_gene: TRBV20-1; CDR3aa: SASSGRNNEQF
v_gene: TRBV7-2; CDR3aa: ASSSRGTYEQY
v_gene: TRBV18; CDR3aa: ASSSGTPSYEQY
v_gene: TRBV6-5; CDR3aa: ASRAGVATTGELF
v_gene: TRBV11-2; CDR3aa: ASSFRLAGGTGELF
v_gene: TRBV5-1; CDR3aa: ASSLSGLTGPNTEAF
v_gene: TRBV7-7; CDR3aa: ASSLAASYEQY
v_gene: TRBV11-2; CDR3aa: ASSFGQGYEQY
v_gene: TRBV4-2; CDR3aa: ASSQATSGPRAQF
v_gene: TRBV5-1; CDR3aa: ASSLDGTGYQPQH
v_gene: TRBV14; CDR3aa: ASSQGTGARWNQETQY
v_gene: TRBV12-3/TRBV12-4; CDR3aa: ASSPDGSTQQY
v_gene: TRBV2; CDR3aa: ASSESRAGAGANVLT
v_gene: TRBV18; CDR3aa: ASSPSRRQGGETQY
v_gene: TRBV27; CDR3aa: ASSNLAGNNEQF
v_gene: TRBV3-1/TRBV3-2; CDR3aa: ASSQEPGRSYNEQF
v_gene: TRBV2; CDR3aa: ASSVTGQDGYT
v_gene: TRBV30; CDR3aa: ACSAGFGNSFYEQY
v_gene: TRBV10-3; CDR3aa: AIGGGGTEAF
v_gene: TRBV6-6; CDR3aa: ASSYSTSGRVGF
v_gene: TRBV27; CDR3aa: ASSLEPGGLAGTEAF
v_gene: TRBV5-4; CDR3aa: ASSLGGFGTNSPLH
v_gene: TRBV19; CDR3aa: ASKIGTGFEKLF
v_gene: TRBV11-2; CDR3aa: ASSLDRVEQY
v_gene: TRBV11-2; CDR3aa: ASSWTGSGSYEQY
v_gene: TRBV7-6; CDR3aa: ASSSGTSGAYEQY
v_gene: TRBV19; CDR3aa: ASSAGGSGTEAF
v_gene: TRBV19; CDR3aa: ASSSLAGPYNEQF
v_gene: TRBV5-4; CDR3aa: ASSLPHKPGAYNEQF
v_gene: TRBV27; CDR3aa: ASSTGGTQQF